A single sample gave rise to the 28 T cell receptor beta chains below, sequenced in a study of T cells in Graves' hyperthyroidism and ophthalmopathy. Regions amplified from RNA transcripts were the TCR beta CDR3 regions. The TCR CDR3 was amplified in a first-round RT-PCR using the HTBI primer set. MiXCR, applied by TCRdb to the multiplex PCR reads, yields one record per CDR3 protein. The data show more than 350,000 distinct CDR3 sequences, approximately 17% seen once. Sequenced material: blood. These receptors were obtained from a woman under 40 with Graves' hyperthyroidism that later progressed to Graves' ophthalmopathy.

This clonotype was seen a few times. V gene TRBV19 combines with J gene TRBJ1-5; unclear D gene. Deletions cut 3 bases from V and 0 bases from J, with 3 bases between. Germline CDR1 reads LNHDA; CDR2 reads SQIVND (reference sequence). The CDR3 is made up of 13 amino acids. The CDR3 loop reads CASSISSNQPQHF. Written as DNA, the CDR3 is TGTGCCAGTAGTATCAGTAGCAATCAGCCCCAGCATTTT. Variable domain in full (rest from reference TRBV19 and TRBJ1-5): DGGITQSPKYLFRKEGQNVTLSCEQNLNHDAMYWYRQDPGQGLRLIYYSQIVNDFQKGDIAEGYSVSREKKESFPLTVTSAQKNPTAFYLCASSISSNQPQHFGDGTRLSIL.

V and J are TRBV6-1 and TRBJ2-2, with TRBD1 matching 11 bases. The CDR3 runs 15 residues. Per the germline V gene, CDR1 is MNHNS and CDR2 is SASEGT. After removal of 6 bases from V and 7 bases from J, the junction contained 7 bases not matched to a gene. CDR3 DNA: TGTGCCAGCAGGGGGGGACAGGGGGATTTCGGGGAGCTGTTTTTT. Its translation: CASRGGQGDFGELFF.

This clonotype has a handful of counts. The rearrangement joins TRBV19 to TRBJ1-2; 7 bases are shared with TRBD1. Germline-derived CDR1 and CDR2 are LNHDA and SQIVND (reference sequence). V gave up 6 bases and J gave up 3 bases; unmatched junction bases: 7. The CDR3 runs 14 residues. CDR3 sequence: CASSIVQGYYGYTF. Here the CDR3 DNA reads TGTGCCAGTAGCATCGTACAGGGGTACTATGGCTACACCTTC.

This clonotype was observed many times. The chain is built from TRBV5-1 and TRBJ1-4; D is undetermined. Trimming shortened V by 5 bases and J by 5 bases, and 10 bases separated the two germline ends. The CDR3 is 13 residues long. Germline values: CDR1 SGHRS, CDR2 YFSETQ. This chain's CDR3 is CASRWSENEKLFF. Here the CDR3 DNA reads TGCGCCAGCAGGTGGTCCGAAAATGAAAAACTGTTTTTT.

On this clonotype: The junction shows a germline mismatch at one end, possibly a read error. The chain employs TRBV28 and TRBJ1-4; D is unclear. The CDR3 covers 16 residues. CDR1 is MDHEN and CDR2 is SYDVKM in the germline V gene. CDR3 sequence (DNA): TGTGCCGGCAGTCCTGGTGAAGGGCCTGGAGGGGAAAAACTGTTTTTT. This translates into CAGSPGEGPGGEKLFF. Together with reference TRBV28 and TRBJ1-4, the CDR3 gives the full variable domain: DVKVTQSSRYLVKRTGEKVFLECVQDMDHENMFWYRQDPGLGLRLIYFSYDVKMKEKGDIPEGYSVSREKKERFSLILESASTNQTSMYLCAGSPGEGPGGEKLFFGSGTQLSVL.

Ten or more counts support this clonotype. The CDR3 spells CASSRGTSGGGGYEQYF. The CDR3 DNA is TGTGCCAGCAGCCGTGGTACTAGCGGGGGGGGAGGCTACGAGCAGTACTTC. The genes are TRBV7-2 and TRBJ2-7; 13 nucleotides align to TRBD2. The germline V gene has CDR1 SGHTA and CDR2 FQGNSA. V trimming: 5 bases; J trimming: 3 bases; junction bases outside the gene matches: 10. This CDR3 has 17 residues.

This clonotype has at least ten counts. The CDR3 DNA reads as TGCAGTGCTCGCGGGCCGGGACATCCATATAGCAATCAGCCCCAGCATTTT. Encoded protein: CSARGPGHPYSNQPQHF. This chain links TRBV20-1 with TRBJ1-5; D is possibly TRBD1 (6 bases). The CDR3 totals 17 residues. Germline CDR1 is DFQATT and CDR2 is SNEGSKA (reference sequence). V was shortened by 5 bases and J by 0 bases, with 20 bases between the two germline ends.

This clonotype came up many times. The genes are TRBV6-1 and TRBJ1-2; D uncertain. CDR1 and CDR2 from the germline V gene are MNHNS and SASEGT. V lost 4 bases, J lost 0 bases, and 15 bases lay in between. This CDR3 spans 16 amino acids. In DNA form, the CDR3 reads TGTGCCAGCAGTGGTCTGGGCGGAATCTCTAACTATGGCTACACCTTC. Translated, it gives CASSGLGGISNYGYTF.

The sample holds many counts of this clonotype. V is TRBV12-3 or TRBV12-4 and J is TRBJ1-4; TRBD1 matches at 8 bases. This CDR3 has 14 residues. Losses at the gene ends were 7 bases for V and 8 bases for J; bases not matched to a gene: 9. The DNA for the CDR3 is TGTGCCAGCAAAGTAGACAGGGGCTCGGAAAAACTGTTTTTT. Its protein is CASKVDRGSEKLFF.

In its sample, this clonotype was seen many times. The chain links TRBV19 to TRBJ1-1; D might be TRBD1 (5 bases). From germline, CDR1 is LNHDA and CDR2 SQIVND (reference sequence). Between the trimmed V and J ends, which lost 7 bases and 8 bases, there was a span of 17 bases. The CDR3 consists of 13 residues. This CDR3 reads CASTGWGPPEAFF. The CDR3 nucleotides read TGTGCCAGTACCGGATGGGGACCGCCGGAAGCTTTCTTT.

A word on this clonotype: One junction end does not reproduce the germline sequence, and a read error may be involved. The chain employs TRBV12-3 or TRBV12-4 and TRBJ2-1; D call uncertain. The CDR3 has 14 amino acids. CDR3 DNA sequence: TGTGCCAGCAGCTTAGAGAGACGTGGGAATGAGCAGTTCTTC. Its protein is CASSLERRGNEQFF.

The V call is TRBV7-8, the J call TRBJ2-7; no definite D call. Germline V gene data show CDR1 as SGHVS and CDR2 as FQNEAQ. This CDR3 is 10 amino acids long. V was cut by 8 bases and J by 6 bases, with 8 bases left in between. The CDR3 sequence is CASRDTEQYF. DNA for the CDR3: TGTGCCAGCCGAGACACCGAGCAGTACTTC.

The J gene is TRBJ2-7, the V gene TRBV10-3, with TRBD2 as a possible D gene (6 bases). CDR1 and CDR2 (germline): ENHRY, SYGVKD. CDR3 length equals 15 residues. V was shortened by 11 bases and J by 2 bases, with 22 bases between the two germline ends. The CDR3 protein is CAVVTQGEETYEQYF. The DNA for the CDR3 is TGTGCCGTCGTCACTCAAGGGGAGGAGACCTACGAGCAGTACTTC.

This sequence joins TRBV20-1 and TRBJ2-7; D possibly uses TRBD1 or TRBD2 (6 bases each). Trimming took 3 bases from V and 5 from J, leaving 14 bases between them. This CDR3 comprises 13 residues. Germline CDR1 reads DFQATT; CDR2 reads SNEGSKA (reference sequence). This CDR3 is CSASWGASNEQYF. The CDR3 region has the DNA TGCAGTGCTAGTTGGGGGGCGTCGAACGAGCAGTACTTC.

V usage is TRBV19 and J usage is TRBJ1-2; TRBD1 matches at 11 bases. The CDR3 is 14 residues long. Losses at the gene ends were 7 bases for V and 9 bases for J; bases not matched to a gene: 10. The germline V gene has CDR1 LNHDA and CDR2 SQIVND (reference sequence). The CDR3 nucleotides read TGTGCCAGTACCCCGGGACAGGGGGGTTTTAGCTACACCTTC. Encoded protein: CASTPGQGGFSYTF.

The chain's CDR3 is CASSYWRGQAYEQYF. CDR3 bases: TGTGCCAGCAGTTACTGGCGGGGACAGGCCTACGAGCAGTACTTC. The genes are TRBV6-5 and TRBJ2-7; 8 bases match TRBD1. This CDR3 is 15 amino acids long. The ends lost 1 base at V and 2 bases at J; junction bases unmatched: 4. Germline loops: CDR1 MNHEY, CDR2 SVGAGI.

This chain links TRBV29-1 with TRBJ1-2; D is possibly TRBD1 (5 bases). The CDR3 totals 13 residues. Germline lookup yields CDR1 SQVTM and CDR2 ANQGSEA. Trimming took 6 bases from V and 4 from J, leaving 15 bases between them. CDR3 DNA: TGCAGCGTCTCTTCAGGGAGACGCTATGGCTACACCTTC. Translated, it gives CSVSSGRRYGYTF.

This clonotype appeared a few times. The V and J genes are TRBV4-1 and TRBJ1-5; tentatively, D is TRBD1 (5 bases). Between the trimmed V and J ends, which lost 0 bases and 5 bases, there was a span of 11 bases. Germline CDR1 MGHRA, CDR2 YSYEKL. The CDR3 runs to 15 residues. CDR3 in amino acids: CASSQDRGSYQPQHF. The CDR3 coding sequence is TGCGCCAGCAGCCAAGATAGGGGAAGTTATCAGCCCCAGCATTTT.

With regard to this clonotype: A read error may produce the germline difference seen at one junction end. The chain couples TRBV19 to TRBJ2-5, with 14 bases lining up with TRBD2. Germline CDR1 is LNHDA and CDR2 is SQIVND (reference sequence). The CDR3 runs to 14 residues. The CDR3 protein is CASSMGLAGASTHF. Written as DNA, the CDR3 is TGTGCCAGTAGTATGGGACTAGCGGGAGCCTCAACCCACTTC.

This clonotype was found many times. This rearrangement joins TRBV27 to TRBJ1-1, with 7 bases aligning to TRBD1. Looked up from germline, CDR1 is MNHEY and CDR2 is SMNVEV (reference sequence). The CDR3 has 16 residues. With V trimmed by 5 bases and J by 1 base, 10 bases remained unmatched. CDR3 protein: CASSRNRQGPNTEAFF. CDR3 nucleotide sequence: TGTGCCAGCAGTCGAAATCGACAGGGACCGAACACTGAAGCTTTCTTT.

The CDR3 spells CASSYSMGGRDEQFF. The CDR3 DNA reads TGTGCCAGCAGTTACTCGATGGGGGGGCGGGATGAGCAGTTCTTC. This chain uses TRBV6-5 with TRBJ2-1; D is perhaps TRBD2 (7 bases). CDR1 is MNHEY and CDR2 is SVGAGI in the germline V gene. CDR3 length equals 15 residues. Trimming left V 0 bases short and J 8 bases short, with 14 bases between.

The CDR3 loop reads CASSPPTLAGTVYNEQFF. CDR3 DNA sequence: TGTGCCAGCTCACCACCGACACTAGCGGGCACCGTCTACAATGAGCAGTTCTTC. The J gene is TRBJ2-1, the V gene TRBV18; 9 bases map to TRBD2. The length of the CDR3 is 18 residues. The germline V gene encodes CDR1 KGHSH and CDR2 LQKENI. The J segment lost 3 bases and the V segment lost 0 bases, leaving 9 bases of the junction unmatched.

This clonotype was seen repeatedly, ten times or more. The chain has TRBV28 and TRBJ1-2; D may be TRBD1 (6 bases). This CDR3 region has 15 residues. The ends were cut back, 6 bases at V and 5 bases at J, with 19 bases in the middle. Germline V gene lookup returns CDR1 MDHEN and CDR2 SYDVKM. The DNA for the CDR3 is TGTGCCAGCAGAGGCCCTCAACAGGGTTTATATGGCTACACCTTC. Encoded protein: CASRGPQQGLYGYTF.

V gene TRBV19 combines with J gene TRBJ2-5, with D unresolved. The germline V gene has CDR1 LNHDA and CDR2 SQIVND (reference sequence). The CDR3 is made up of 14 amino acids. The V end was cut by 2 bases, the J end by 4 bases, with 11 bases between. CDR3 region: CASSIRWHAETQYF. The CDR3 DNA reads TGTGCCAGTAGTATACGGTGGCATGCAGAGACCCAGTACTTC.

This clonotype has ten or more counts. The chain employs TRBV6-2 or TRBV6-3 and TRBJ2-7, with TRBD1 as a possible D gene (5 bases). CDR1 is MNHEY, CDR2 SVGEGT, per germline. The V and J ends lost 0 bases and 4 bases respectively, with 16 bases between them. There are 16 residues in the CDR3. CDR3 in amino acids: CASSYSVRDYSYEQYF. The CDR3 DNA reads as TGTGCCAGCAGTTACTCGGTCAGGGATTACTCTTACGAGCAGTACTTC.

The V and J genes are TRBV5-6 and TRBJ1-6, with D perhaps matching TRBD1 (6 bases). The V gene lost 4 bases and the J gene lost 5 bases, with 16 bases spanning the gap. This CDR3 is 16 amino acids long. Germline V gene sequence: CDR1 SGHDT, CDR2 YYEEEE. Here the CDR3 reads CASSLQGVPDNSPLHF. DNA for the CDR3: TGTGCCAGCAGCCTACAGGGAGTGCCGGATAATTCACCCCTCCACTTT.

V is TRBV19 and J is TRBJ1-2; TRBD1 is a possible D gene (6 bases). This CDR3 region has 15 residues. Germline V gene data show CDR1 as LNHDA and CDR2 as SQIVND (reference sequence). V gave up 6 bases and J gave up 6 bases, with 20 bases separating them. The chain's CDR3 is CASRNPLQGRNGYTF. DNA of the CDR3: TGTGCCAGTAGGAACCCTCTACAGGGAAGGAATGGCTACACCTTC.

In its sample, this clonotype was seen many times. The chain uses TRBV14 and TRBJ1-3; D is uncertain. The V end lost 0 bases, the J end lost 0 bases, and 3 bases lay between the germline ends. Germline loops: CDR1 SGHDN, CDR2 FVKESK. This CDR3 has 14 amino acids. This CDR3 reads CASSQDLSGNTIYF. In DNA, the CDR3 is TGTGCCAGCAGCCAAGATCTCTCTGGAAACACCATATATTTT. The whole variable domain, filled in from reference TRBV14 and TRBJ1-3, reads EAGVTQFPSHSVIEKGQTVTLRCDPISGHDNLYWYRRVMGKEIKFLLHFVKESKQDESGMPNNRFLAERTGGTYSTLKVQPAELEDSGVYFCASSQDLSGNTIYFGEGSWLTVV.